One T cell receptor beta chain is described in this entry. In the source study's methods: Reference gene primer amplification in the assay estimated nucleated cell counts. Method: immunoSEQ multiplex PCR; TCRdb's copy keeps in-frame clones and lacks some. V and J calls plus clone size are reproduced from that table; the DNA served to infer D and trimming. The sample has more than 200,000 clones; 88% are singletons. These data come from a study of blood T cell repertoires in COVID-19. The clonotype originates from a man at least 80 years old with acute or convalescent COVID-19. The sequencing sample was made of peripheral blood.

This CDR3 is CASSSDRGPGYTF. Here the CDR3 DNA reads TGTGCCAGCAGCTCGGACAGGGGGCCTGGCTACACCTTC. The V and J genes are TRBV7-2 and TRBJ1-2; 11 bases align to TRBD1. The CDR3 is made up of 13 amino acids. Unmatched junction bases numbered 2, after V lost 4 bases and J lost 7 bases. Germline lookup yields CDR1 SGHTA and CDR2 FQGNSA.